This T cell receptor beta chain was identified during a study of blood T cell repertoires in COVID-19. The ends were cut back, 5 bases at V and 10 bases at J, with 12 bases in the middle. Per the germline V gene, CDR1 is DFQATT and CDR2 is SNEGSKA (reference sequence). This CDR3 contains 11 residues. In the study's own analysis: By means of reference gene primer amplification, nucleated cell counts were estimated. The repertoire was sequenced with immunoSEQ multiplex PCR; TCRdb's copy has only in-frame clones and lacks some. V and J calls and clone size are copied from that table; D and trimming were computed from the DNA. The sample holds 35,000 to 40,000 clones; under 90% are singletons and the top ten take 9.5% to 13%.

The TCR comes from a man aged 70 or older with acute or convalescent COVID-19. Sequencing was done on a sample of peripheral blood. The chain recombines TRBV20-1 with TRBJ2-1, with a possible D match to TRBD1 (6 bases). CDR3 protein: CSALTGYEQFF. For the CDR3, the DNA is TGCAGTGCTCTTACAGGGTACGAGCAGTTCTTC.